This TCR beta chain was sequenced during a study of shared clonotypes between healthy human individuals. Produced via immunoSEQ multiplex PCR; TCRdb's table is partial and in-frame only. The data show millions of clones, 85% to 95% seen once. About this clone itself: The same CDR3 can be traced to other DNA sequences in this sample.

Germline-derived CDR1 and CDR2 are SGHRS and YFSETQ. Trimming cost V 2 bases and J 0 bases, with 9 bases left between them. The CDR3 spans 16 residues. This TCR was sampled from a man aged 18-30 years in good health. Sequencing used naive CD4+ T cells sorted from blood. Regarding subset: CD45RA+ positively selected. The rearrangement links TRBV5-1 to TRBJ2-6; tentatively, D is TRBD1 or TRBD2 (5 bases each). CDR3 DNA sequence: TGCGCCAGCAGCTTATCAGGGAGCTCTGGGGCCAACGTCCTGACTTTC. This gives the protein CASSLSGSSGANVLTF.